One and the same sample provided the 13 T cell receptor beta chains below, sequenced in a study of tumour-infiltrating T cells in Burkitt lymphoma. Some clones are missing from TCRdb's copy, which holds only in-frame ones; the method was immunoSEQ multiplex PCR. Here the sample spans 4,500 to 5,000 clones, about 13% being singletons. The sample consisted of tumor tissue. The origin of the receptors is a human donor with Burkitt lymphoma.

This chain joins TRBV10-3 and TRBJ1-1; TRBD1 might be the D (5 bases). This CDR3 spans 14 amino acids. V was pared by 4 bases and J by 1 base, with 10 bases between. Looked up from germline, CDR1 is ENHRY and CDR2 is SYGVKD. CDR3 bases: TGTGCCATCAGTGGGGGCAGAGAGAACACTGAAGCTTTCTTT. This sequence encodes CAISGGRENTEAFF.

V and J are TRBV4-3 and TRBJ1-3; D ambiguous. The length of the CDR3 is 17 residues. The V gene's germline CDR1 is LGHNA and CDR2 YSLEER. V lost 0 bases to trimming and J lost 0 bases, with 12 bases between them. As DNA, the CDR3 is TGCGCCAGCAGCCAAGAGATGGCGCGTGTCTCTGGAAACACCATATATTTT. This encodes CASSQEMARVSGNTIYF.

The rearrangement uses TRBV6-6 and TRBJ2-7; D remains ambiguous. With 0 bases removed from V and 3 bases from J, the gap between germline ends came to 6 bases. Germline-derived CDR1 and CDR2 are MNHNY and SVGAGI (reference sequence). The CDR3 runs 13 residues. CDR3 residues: CASSYSSDYEQYF. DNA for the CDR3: TGTGCCAGCAGTTACTCGAGTGACTACGAGCAGTACTTC.

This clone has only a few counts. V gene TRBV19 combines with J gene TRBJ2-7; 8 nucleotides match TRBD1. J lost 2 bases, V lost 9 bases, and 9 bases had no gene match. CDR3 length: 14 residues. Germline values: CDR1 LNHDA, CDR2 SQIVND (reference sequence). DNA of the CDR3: TGTGCCAGCAACCAGGGGGCGGGCCCCTACGAGCAGTACTTC. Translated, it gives CASNQGAGPYEQYF.

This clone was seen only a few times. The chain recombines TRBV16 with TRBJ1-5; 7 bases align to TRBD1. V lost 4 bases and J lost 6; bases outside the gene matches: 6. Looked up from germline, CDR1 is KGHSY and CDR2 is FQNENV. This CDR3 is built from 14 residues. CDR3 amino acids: CASSLQGEGQPQHF. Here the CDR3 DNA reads TGTGCCAGCAGCCTTCAGGGGGAAGGTCAGCCCCAGCATTTT.

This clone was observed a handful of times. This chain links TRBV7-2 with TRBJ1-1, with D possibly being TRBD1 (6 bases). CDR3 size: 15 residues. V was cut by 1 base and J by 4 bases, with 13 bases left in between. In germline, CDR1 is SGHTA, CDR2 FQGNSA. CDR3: CASSLVRVGGTEAFF. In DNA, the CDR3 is TGTGCCAGCAGCTTAGTTCGGGTAGGGGGCACTGAAGCTTTCTTT.

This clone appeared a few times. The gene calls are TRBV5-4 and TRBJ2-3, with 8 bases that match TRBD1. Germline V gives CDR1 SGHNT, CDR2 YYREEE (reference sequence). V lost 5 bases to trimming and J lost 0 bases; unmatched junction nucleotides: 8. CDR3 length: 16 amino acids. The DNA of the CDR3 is TGTGCCAGCAGTTCCCGGACAGGGAGGAGCACAGATACGCAGTATTTT. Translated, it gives CASSSRTGRSTDTQYF.

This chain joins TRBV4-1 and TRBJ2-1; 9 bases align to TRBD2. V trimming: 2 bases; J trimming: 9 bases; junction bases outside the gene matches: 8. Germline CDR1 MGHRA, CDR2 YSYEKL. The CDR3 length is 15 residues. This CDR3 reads CASSQWGGGAVEQFF. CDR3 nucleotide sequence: TGCGCCAGCAGCCAATGGGGCGGGGGGGCCGTTGAGCAGTTCTTC.

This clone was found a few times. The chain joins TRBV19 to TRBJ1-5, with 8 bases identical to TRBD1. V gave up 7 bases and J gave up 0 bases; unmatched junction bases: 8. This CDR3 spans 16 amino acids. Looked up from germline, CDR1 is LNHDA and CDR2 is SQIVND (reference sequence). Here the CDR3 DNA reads TGTGCCAGTAACCGAGACAGGGGTTATAGCAATCAGCCCCAGCATTTT. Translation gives CASNRDRGYSNQPQHF.

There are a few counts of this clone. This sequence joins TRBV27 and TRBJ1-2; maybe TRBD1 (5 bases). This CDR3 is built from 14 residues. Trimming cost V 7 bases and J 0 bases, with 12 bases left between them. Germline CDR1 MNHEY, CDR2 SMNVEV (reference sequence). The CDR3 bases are TGTGCCAGCAAGGCCCTGGGACCTAACTATGGCTACACCTTC. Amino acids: CASKALGPNYGYTF.

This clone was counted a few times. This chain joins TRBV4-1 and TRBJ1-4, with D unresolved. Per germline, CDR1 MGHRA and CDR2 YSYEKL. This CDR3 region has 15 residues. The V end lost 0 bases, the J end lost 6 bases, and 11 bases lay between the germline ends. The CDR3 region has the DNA TGCGCCAGCAGCCAAGATAGGAAGAGTTATGAAAAACTGTTTTTT. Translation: CASSQDRKSYEKLFF.

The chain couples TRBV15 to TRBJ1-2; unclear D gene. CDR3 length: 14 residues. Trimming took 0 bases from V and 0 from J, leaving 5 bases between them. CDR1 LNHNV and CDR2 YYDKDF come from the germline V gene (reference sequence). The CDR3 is CATSRDGSNYGYTF. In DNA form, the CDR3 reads TGTGCCACCAGCAGAGACGGATCTAACTATGGCTACACCTTC.

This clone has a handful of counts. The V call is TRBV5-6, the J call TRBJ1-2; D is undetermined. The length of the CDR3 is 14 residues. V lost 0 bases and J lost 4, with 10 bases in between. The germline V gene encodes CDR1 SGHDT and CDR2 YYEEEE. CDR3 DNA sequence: TGTGCCAGCAGCTTGGCTCCGGGCGGCTATGGCTACACCTTC. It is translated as CASSLAPGGYGYTF.